Listed below are T cell receptor beta chains from one sample, sequenced in a study of blood T cell repertoires in COVID-19. Data came from immunoSEQ multiplex PCR; TCRdb stores just in-frame clones and leaves some out. In the table there are over 300,000 clones, 65% to 90% of which are singletons. Sample: PBMCs or T cells enriched from blood (not recorded which). The receptors shown here come from a woman under 30 who had recovered from COVID-19. Each CDR3 is given with its conserved first and last residue. The D gene is left open where the match is weak. Where a row states a size, it is once, few, many or the class of an expanded clone; other rows omit it.

v_gene	abundance	d_gene	j_gene	CDR3aa	CDR3nt
TRBV2	.	TRBD2	TRBJ2-1	CASSEGELAGGRPYNEQFF	TGTGCCAGCAGTGAAGGGGAACTAGCGGGAGGACGACCCTACAATGAGCAGTTCTTC
TRBV12-3/TRBV12-4	.	.	TRBJ1-1	CASSPNRETEAFF	TGTGCCAGCAGCCCTAACAGGGAGACTGAAGCTTTCTTT
TRBV7-2	.	TRBD1	TRBJ1-3	CASIQTGVTGNTIYF	TGTGCCAGCATTCAGACAGGGGTAACTGGAAACACCATATATTTT
TRBV6-4	.	.	TRBJ1-5	CASSDGGSQPQHF	TGTGCCAGCAGTGACGGCGGATCTCAGCCCCAGCATTTT
TRBV2	.	TRBD1	TRBJ1-5	CASSEDRAWPQHF	TGTGCCAGCAGCGAAGACAGGGCCTGGCCCCAGCATTTT
TRBV30	.	.	TRBJ1-1	CAWSVARWSTEAFF	TGTGCCTGGAGTGTGGCGAGATGGAGCACTGAAGCTTTCTTT
TRBV27	.	TRBD1	TRBJ1-1	CASRTGFGEAFF	TGTGCCAGTAGGACAGGATTCGGTGAAGCTTTCTTT
TRBV28	.	.	TRBJ1-5	CASSFLTGGNQPQHF	TGTGCCAGCAGTTTCCTAACGGGGGGCAATCAGCCCCAGCATTTT
TRBV5-1	.	TRBD1	TRBJ1-1	CASSLVTGVEAFF	TGCGCCAGCAGCTTGGTGACAGGGGTAGAGGCTTTCTTT
TRBV19	.	TRBD1	TRBJ2-2	CASSMVQGADTGELFF	TGTGCCAGTAGTATGGTTCAGGGGGCGGACACCGGGGAGCTGTTTTTT
TRBV6-5	.	TRBD1	TRBJ1-2	CASSYSKGQASGYTF	TGTGCCAGCAGTTACTCTAAAGGACAGGCCTCTGGCTACACCTTC
TRBV19	once	.	TRBJ1-5	CASSPVGGGNQPQHF	TGTGCCAGTAGCCCAGTGGGGGGGGGCAATCAGCCCCAGCATTTT
TRBV2	.	TRBD2	TRBJ2-1	CASSKAGLGLAYNEQFF	TGTGCCAGCAGCAAAGCGGGTCTAGGACTAGCCTACAATGAGCAGTTCTTC
TRBV28	.	.	TRBJ2-7	CASSSAGPSYEQYF	TGTGCCAGCAGTTCAGCGGGCCCGTCCTACGAGCAGTACTTC
TRBV5-5	few	TRBD2	TRBJ2-7	CASSHSAGGAYEQYF	TGTGCCAGCAGCCACTCTGCGGGGGGGGCCTACGAGCAGTACTTC
TRBV30	.	TRBD2	TRBJ2-7	CAWSTGLVYEQYF	TGTGCCTGGAGCACGGGACTAGTCTACGAGCAGTACTTC
TRBV11-1	.	TRBD1	TRBJ1-5	CASSRDRAQPQHF	TGTGCCAGCAGCCGGGACAGGGCTCAGCCCCAGCATTTT
TRBV13	.	.	TRBJ2-7	CASSLVNYEQYF	TGTGCCAGCAGCTTAGTAAACTACGAGCAGTACTTC
TRBV7-9	.	TRBD1	TRBJ1-2	CASSGIRDRRIYGYTF	TGTGCCAGCAGCGGCATTAGGGACAGACGAATCTATGGCTACACCTTC
TRBV2	.	.	TRBJ1-1	CASSVEYVRGNTEAFF	TGTGCCAGCAGTGTAGAGTATGTGAGAGGGAACACTGAAGCTTTCTTT
TRBV9	.	.	TRBJ1-1	CASSVVGGGTEAFF	TGTGCCAGCAGCGTAGTAGGGGGGGGCACTGAAGCTTTCTTT
TRBV5-1	.	.	TRBJ1-1	CASSAKGTPENTEAFF	TGCGCCAGCAGCGCGAAGGGGACACCCGAGAACACTGAAGCTTTCTTT
TRBV11-2	.	TRBD1	TRBJ1-5	CASSRQGWNQPQHF	TGTGCCAGCAGCCGACAGGGGTGGAATCAGCCCCAGCATTTT
TRBV5-1	.	.	TRBJ2-2	CASSGSPTTGNTGELFF	TGCGCCAGCAGCGGATCCCCAACAACAGGGAACACCGGGGAGCTGTTTTTT
TRBV27	.	TRBD1	TRBJ1-2	CASSPGTGHSNYGYTF	TGTGCCAGCAGTCCCGGGACAGGCCATTCTAACTATGGCTACACCTTC
TRBV28	.	TRBD2	TRBJ2-1	CPPRGGALFNEQFF	TGTCCCCCCCGGGGGGGGGCTCTGTTTAATGAGCAGTTCTTC
TRBV6-5	.	.	TRBJ1-2	CASKRSVNYGYTF	TGTGCCAGCAAGAGATCCGTTAACTATGGCTACACCTTC
TRBV5-4	few	TRBD1	TRBJ1-2	CASSPPRTGGYTF	TGTGCCAGCAGCCCACCGCGGACAGGTGGCTACACCTTC
TRBV5-8	once	.	TRBJ2-1	CASPALGGQGNEQFF	TGTGCCAGCCCGGCTCTAGGGGGTCAGGGCAATGAGCAGTTCTTC
TRBV3-1/TRBV3-2	.	.	TRBJ2-7	CASSGRDTPYEQYF	TGTGCCAGCAGCGGCCGGGACACACCGTACGAGCAGTACTTC
TRBV2	.	TRBD1	TRBJ1-6	CASRDRGNNSPLHF	TGTGCCAGCCGGGACAGGGGGAACAATTCACCCCTCCACTTT
TRBV2	.	.	TRBJ2-6	CASQQDNSGANVLTF	TGTGCCAGCCAACAGGACAACTCTGGGGCCAACGTCCTGACTTTC
TRBV3-1/TRBV3-2	.	.	TRBJ1-2	CASSQVDRDYGYTF	TGTGCCAGCAGCCAAGTAGATCGGGACTATGGCTACACCTTC
TRBV2	.	.	TRBJ2-7	CASSLYEQYF	TGTGCCAGCAGCCTTTACGAGCAGTACTTC
TRBV9	.	TRBD2	TRBJ2-7	CASSIRLAGGVGEQYF	TGTGCCAGCAGCATCCGACTAGCGGGAGGGGTTGGCGAGCAGTACTTC
TRBV10-3	.	.	TRBJ1-1	CAITLDKMNTEAFF	TGTGCCATCACCCTGGACAAAATGAACACTGAAGCTTTCTTT
TRBV11-2	.	.	TRBJ1-2	CASSLGRGGYTF	TGTGCCAGCAGCTTGGGCCGGGGAGGCTACACCTTC
TRBV28	.	TRBD1	TRBJ1-5	CASNVGQGVQPQHF	TGTGCCAGCAATGTGGGACAGGGGGTCCAGCCCCAGCATTTT
TRBV5-5	.	.	TRBJ2-2	CASTRVANTGELFF	TGTGCCAGCACCCGAGTCGCGAACACCGGGGAGCTGTTTTTT
TRBV2	.	.	TRBJ2-2	CASTPRSDTGELFF	TGTGCCAGCACCCCCAGGTCGGACACCGGGGAGCTGTTTTTT
TRBV3-1/TRBV3-2	few	.	TRBJ2-2	CASSQFLAGGELFF	TGTGCCAGCAGCCAATTTCTAGCTGGCGGGGAGCTGTTTTTT
TRBV5-6	.	TRBD2	TRBJ2-3	CASAAMGGSTDTQYF	TGTGCCAGCGCCGCCATGGGGGGGAGCACAGATACGCAGTATTTT
TRBV5-1	.	TRBD2	TRBJ2-2	CASRLLAGESQLFF	TGCGCCAGCAGACTTCTAGCGGGAGAGAGTCAGCTGTTTTTT
TRBV13	.	TRBD1	TRBJ1-5	CASSAGTGLNQPQHF	TGTGCCAGCAGCGCCGGGACAGGGCTCAATCAGCCCCAGCATTTT
TRBV18	once	.	TRBJ1-5	CASTGQANQPQHF	TGTGCCAGCACGGGACAAGCCAATCAGCCCCAGCATTTT
TRBV5-6	once	.	TRBJ2-5	CASSSPGNQETQYF	TGTGCCAGCAGCTCACCCGGTAACCAAGAGACCCAGTACTTC
TRBV7-2	once	.	TRBJ1-4	CASSRDTLREKLFF	TGTGCCAGCAGCAGGGACACCCTCAGGGAAAAACTGTTTTTT
TRBV4-2	.	.	TRBJ1-5	CASSQIGVDQPQHF	TGTGCCAGCAGCCAAATAGGGGTGGATCAGCCCCAGCATTTT
TRBV24-1	.	TRBD2	TRBJ2-1	CATSGPTSGDTYNEQFF	TGTGCCACCAGTGGTCCGACTAGCGGGGATACCTACAATGAGCAGTTCTTC
TRBV7-9	once	.	TRBJ1-2	CASSPHQGWNYGYTF	TGTGCCAGCAGCCCCCATCAGGGTTGGAACTATGGCTACACCTTC
TRBV19	.	.	TRBJ1-2	CASGRIYGYTF	TGTGCCAGTGGCAGGATCTATGGCTACACCTTC
TRBV11-2	.	.	TRBJ1-2	CASSRETGQNYGYTF	TGTGCCAGCAGTCGAGAAACAGGACAGAACTATGGCTACACCTTC
TRBV28	.	TRBD2	TRBJ2-7	CASRAGGYEQYF	TGTGCCAGCAGAGCGGGGGGGTACGAGCAGTACTTC
TRBV28	.	TRBD1	TRBJ1-1	CASIPGQGIYLNTEAFF	TGTGCCAGCATACCGGGACAGGGGATTTATCTTAACACTGAAGCTTTCTTT
TRBV4-1	.	TRBD1	TRBJ2-7	CASSQADYLGQKGEQYF	TGCGCCAGCAGCCAAGCTGATTATCTGGGACAGAAGGGCGAGCAGTACTTC
TRBV19	.	.	TRBJ2-7	CASSTSIFSYEQYF	TGTGCCAGTAGTACCAGTATATTCTCCTACGAGCAGTACTTC
TRBV5-1	.	TRBD1	TRBJ2-7	CASSSSGGSYEQYF	TGCGCCAGCAGCTCTTCAGGGGGTTCCTACGAGCAGTACTTC